Each of the 3 T cell receptor beta chains below was sequenced from the same sample in a study of cytomegalovirus exposure and HLA in healthy donors. This PCR relied on a set of 60 Vbeta primers and 13 Jbeta primers. Using immunoSEQ multiplex PCR, the repertoire was profiled, and TCRdb retains in-frame clones only, with some absent. Found here are about 130,000 clones, approximately 77% of them singletons; the top ten hold around 2%. The sequencing input was PBMCs. The source of these receptors is a man aged 25 to 40 in good health and CMV-seronegative.

The chain couples TRBV30 to TRBJ1-1; a possible D gene is TRBD1 (6 bases). This CDR3 region has 13 residues. V lost 4 bases and J lost 5, with 14 bases in between. CDR1 GTSNPN and CDR2 SVGIG come from the germline V gene (reference sequence). The DNA for the CDR3 is TGTGCCTGGACCGAGGGGGGGCGGACTGAAGCTTTCTTT. Protein product: CAWTEGGRTEAFF.

This chain uses TRBV2 with TRBJ2-2, with 8 bases fitting TRBD1. Germline V gives CDR1 SNHLY, CDR2 FYNNEI. The trim removed 6 bases at V and 7 bases at J, leaving 10 bases unmatched. This CDR3 is 15 amino acids long. The CDR3 spells CASSQQGQGGGELFF. In DNA form, the CDR3 reads TGTGCCAGCAGCCAGCAAGGACAGGGTGGCGGGGAGCTGTTTTTT.

V is TRBV25-1 and J is TRBJ1-2, with a tentative D call TRBD1 (5 bases). V was pared by 6 bases and J by 3 bases, with 14 bases between. The germline CDR1 and CDR2 sequences are MGHDK and SYGVNS. The CDR3 has 14 amino acids. The CDR3 nucleotides read TGTGCCAGCAGCCGGCTGGACACGGACTATGGCTACACCTTC. It translates to CASSRLDTDYGYTF.